A selection of T cell receptor beta chains follows, all from one sample in a study of shared clonotypes between healthy human individuals. Produced via immunoSEQ multiplex PCR; TCRdb's table is partial and in-frame only. This table has about 2.2 million clones, about 93% appearing once. Sequencing used naive CD8+ T cells from PBMCs. Every receptor here comes from a young man in good health. Some clones in this sample may be carry-over from other donors' samples. Each CDR3 is given with its conserved first and last residue. The D gene is left open where the match is weak. Size is omitted from some rows. Given values are once, few, many or a class for expanded clones.

D	V	size	J	DNA	CDR3
.	TRBV4-1	.	TRBJ2-1	TGCGCCAGCAGCCAAGACAGGGGAACCTACAATGAGCAGTTCTTC	CASSQDRGTYNEQFF
TRBD1	TRBV12-5	.	TRBJ2-7	TGTGCTAGTGGTTTACTGGGTTGGGCAGGGGGCGACGAGCAGTACTTC	CASGLLGWAGGDEQYF
.	TRBV7-9	.	TRBJ2-1	TGTGCCAGCAGCTTAGAGTATTCGGCAGTCGGGTTCTTC	CASSLEYSAVGFF
TRBD1	TRBV5-4	.	TRBJ2-7	TGTGCCAGCAGCTTGTTCCCGGACAGGGGGATCGGGTACGAGCAGTACTTC	CASSLFPDRGIGYEQYF
TRBD2	TRBV6-5	.	TRBJ2-7	TGTGCCAGCAGTTATGGAGCGGGAGGCTACGAGCAGTACTTC	CASSYGAGGYEQYF
.	TRBV10-3	.	TRBJ2-7	TGTGCCATCAGTGAGTCGGAGGCCATCCTACCCTACGAGCAGTACTTC	CAISESEAILPYEQYF
TRBD2	TRBV19	.	TRBJ2-1	TGTGCCAGTAGTATAGATTCCAGCGGGAGGGCCAATGAGCAGTTCTTC	CASSIDSSGRANEQFF
.	TRBV25-1	.	TRBJ1-1	TGTGCCAGCAGTGAGAGGGGGGCCGATATTGCGGACACTGAAGCTTTCTTT	CASSERGADIADTEAFF
.	TRBV23-1	.	TRBJ2-2	TGCGCCAGCAGTCAAACCGATCAGAGACCCGGGGAGCTGTTTTTT	CASSQTDQRPGELFF
.	TRBV7-9	.	TRBJ2-2	TGTGCCAGCAGCTTACGGGGGCCGGGCACCGGGGAGCTGTTTTTT	CASSLRGPGTGELFF
.	TRBV21-1	few	TRBJ1-1	TGTGCCAGCAGCAAAGTGGGGGGATCCACTGAAGCTTTCTTT	CASSKVGGSTEAFF
TRBD1	TRBV27	.	TRBJ2-6	TGTGCCAGCAGCCGTAACAGGGGCCTCGGGGCCAACGTCCTGACTTTC	CASSRNRGLGANVLTF
TRBD1	TRBV5-6	.	TRBJ2-7	TGTGCCAGCAGCCCCGGGACAGGCTCCCACGAGCAGTACTTC	CASSPGTGSHEQYF
.	TRBV4-3	.	TRBJ1-2	TGCGCCAGCAGCCAAGACAGGGGAGGGTTTGGGTATGGCTACACCTTC	CASSQDRGGFGYGYTF
.	TRBV29-1	.	TRBJ1-2	TGCAGCATGATAAACCCCGCTAACTATGGCTACACCTTC	CSMINPANYGYTF
.	TRBV27	.	TRBJ2-7	TGTGCCAGCAGCCCGGGCGGGTCCTACGAGCAGTACTTC	CASSPGGSYEQYF
.	TRBV7-9	.	TRBJ2-7	TGTGCCAGCAGCCTAGAATACGAGCAGTACTTC	CASSLEYEQYF
TRBD1	TRBV9	.	TRBJ1-2	TGTGCCAGCAGCGAAGCAGGGGGGCGACCTAACTATGGCTACACCTTC	CASSEAGGRPNYGYTF
.	TRBV2	.	TRBJ2-7	TGTGCCAGCAGTCTTCCGGGGGCGAGGTACGAGCAGTACTTC	CASSLPGARYEQYF
.	TRBV6-1	.	TRBJ2-5	TGTGCCAGCAGTGAACTGATCGGCCTGGGCGGGACCCAGTACTTC	CASSELIGLGGTQYF
.	TRBV6-5	few	TRBJ2-5	TGTGCCAGCAGTTACGGGGGAGAGACCCAGTACTTC	CASSYGGETQYF
TRBD1	TRBV18	.	TRBJ1-2	TGTGCCAGCTCACCATTCCTCCTGGACAGGACCAAGTTAGCTAACTATGGCTACACCTTC	CASSPFLLDRTKLANYGYTF
TRBD1	TRBV5-1	.	TRBJ2-7	TGCGCCAGCAGCCCGGCAGGGGGAAGGTCCTACGAGCAGTACTTC	CASSPAGGRSYEQYF
.	TRBV4-1	.	TRBJ2-1	TGCGCCAGCAGCCAGTCGAGGGTTAACAATGAGCAGTTCTTC	CASSQSRVNNEQFF
.	TRBV10-1	.	TRBJ2-1	TGCGCCAGCAGTGAGCTTGCCGGAACCAATGAGCAGTTCTTC	CASSELAGTNEQFF
.	TRBV5-1	.	TRBJ2-2	TGCGCCAGCAGCCTGGGGGAAGTACTGGCCGGGGAGCTGTTTTTT	CASSLGEVLAGELFF
.	TRBV6-5	.	TRBJ2-1	TGTGCCAGCAGTGGGACGGACACGGAGCAGTTCTTC	CASSGTDTEQFF
.	TRBV27	.	TRBJ2-7	TGTGCCAGCAGCCTCGGCCTCCTCTACGAGCAGTACTTC	CASSLGLLYEQYF
.	TRBV6-6	.	TRBJ2-2	TGTGCCAGCAGGACCCTGGACTGGACGCCCGGGGAGCTGTTTTTT	CASRTLDWTPGELFF
.	TRBV6-1	.	TRBJ2-7	TGTGCCAGCAGTGAAGAGGGTTCCTACGAGCAGTACTTC	CASSEEGSYEQYF
.	TRBV28	.	TRBJ1-4	TGTGCCAGCAGTTTTCCCGCTACAGGGACGGTGGGGTGGGATGAAAAACTGTTTTTT	CASSFPATGTVGWDEKLFF
.	TRBV5-5	.	TRBJ2-1	TGTGCCAGCAGCTTGGGACTGTACAATGAGCAGTTCTTC	CASSLGLYNEQFF
.	TRBV10-2	once	TRBJ2-7	TGCGCCAGCACCCCGCGGGACGGACCCTACGAGCAGTACTTC	CASTPRDGPYEQYF
TRBD2	TRBV11-1	.	TRBJ2-1	TGTGCCAGCAGCACTAGGACTAGCGAGGCCTACAATGAGCAGTTCTTC	CASSTRTSEAYNEQFF
TRBD2	TRBV28	.	TRBJ2-7	TGTGCCAGCAGTCGGACTAGCCCTATTTACGAGCAGTACTTC	CASSRTSPIYEQYF
TRBD2	TRBV28	.	TRBJ2-1	TGTGCCAGCAGTGGACTAGATAACTCCTACAATGAGCAGTTCTTC	CASSGLDNSYNEQFF
.	TRBV13	.	TRBJ2-1	TGTGCCAGCACCCCTCCGACAGGTAGATACAATGAGCAGTTCTTC	CASTPPTGRYNEQFF
TRBD2	TRBV18	.	TRBJ2-1	TGTGCCAGCTCACCACCTAAATTAGCGGGAGTATCAGATGAGCAGTTCTTC	CASSPPKLAGVSDEQFF
.	TRBV9	.	TRBJ2-2	TGTGCCAGCAGCGCGAGAGTGGACGGGAAAAACACCGGGGAGCTGTTTTTT	CASSARVDGKNTGELFF
.	TRBV6-5	.	TRBJ1-1	TGTGCCAGCACCATGTACTCTACAGGGACCACTGAAGCTTTCTTT	CASTMYSTGTTEAFF
TRBD2	TRBV30	.	TRBJ2-7	TGTGCCTGGAGCCTGGGTCTGGGGGACTACTACGAGCAGTACTTC	CAWSLGLGDYYEQYF
.	TRBV6-5	.	TRBJ2-1	TGTGCCAGCAGTTACTCTCTGTACAATGAGCAGTTCTTC	CASSYSLYNEQFF
.	TRBV19	.	TRBJ2-1	TGTGCCAGTAGGCCTTTTGGCAGGGCCCACAATGAGCAGTTCTTC	CASRPFGRAHNEQFF
.	TRBV6-5	.	TRBJ2-7	TGTGCCAGCAGTGAACTGACAGGTACCTACGAGCAGTACTTC	CASSELTGTYEQYF
TRBD2	TRBV5-1	.	TRBJ2-3	TGCGCCAGCAGCTTGGTGGGGTCCGTGCGGGAGATCCCAGATACGCAGTATTTT	CASSLVGSVREIPDTQYF
.	TRBV27	.	TRBJ1-2	TGTGCCAGCAGTTCAAGGGGGATCGGGACAATTGATGGCTACACCTTC	CASSSRGIGTIDGYTF
.	TRBV6-6	once	TRBJ2-3	TGTGCCAGCAGTGCCTCCGCAGATACGCAGTATTTT	CASSASADTQYF